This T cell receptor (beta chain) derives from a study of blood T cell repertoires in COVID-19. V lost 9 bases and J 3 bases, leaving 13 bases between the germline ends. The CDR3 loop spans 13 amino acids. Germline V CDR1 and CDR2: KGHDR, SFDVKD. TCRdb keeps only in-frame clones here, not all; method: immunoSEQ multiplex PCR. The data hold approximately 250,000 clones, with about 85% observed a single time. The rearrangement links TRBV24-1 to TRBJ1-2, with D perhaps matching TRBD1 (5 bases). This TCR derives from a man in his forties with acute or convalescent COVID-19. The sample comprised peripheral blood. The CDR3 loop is CATVTGGDYGYTF. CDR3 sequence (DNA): TGTGCCACCGTCACGGGGGGTGACTATGGCTACACCTTC.